This T cell receptor beta chain stems from a study of T-cell reconstitution after alpha-beta-depleted transplantation in children listed by TCRdb under 2016. Regarding the study in general: Using TCR repertoire profiling, the study quantitatively followed how T-cell immune reconstitution unfolded in children after TCRalphabeta/CD19-depleted allogeneic hematopoietic cell transplantation.

V sheds 4 bases and J sheds 6 bases, leaving 10 bases between their ends. The CDR3 numbers 13 residues from cysteine through phenylalanine. Here the CDR3 DNA is all that survives: 39 bases in frame from base 1. The library was produced with PCR. The sequencer listed for this sample is Illumina HiSeq 2500. TCR libraries were prepared with molecular barcoding, using unique molecular identifiers to normalize TCRbeta repertoire quantification. TCRdb handled the public reads itself, with Q25 trimming in fastp and clone calling in MiXCR, and kept productive beta chains. Every CDR3 protein is listed once, alongside the most common genes and DNA of its rows. The sample contains some 490,000 distinct CDR3 sequences, roughly an eighth of them found a single time. The ten largest clones represent 5% to 6% of the sample. In regard to this clonotype: What antigen it recognizes has not been identified. Base qualities are not provided; no much larger clone lies one nucleotide away.

The source of this sequence is a human donor who donated a stem cell graft to a child with combined immunodeficiency. The specimen was PBMCs from the stem cell graft donor, collected from the stem cell graft. Rearrangement joined TRBV12-3 or TRBV12-4 to TRBJ1-5; the D gene cannot be resolved reliably. The CDR3 sequence is CASSSWESQPQHF. The nucleotides are TGTGCCAGCAGTTCCTGGGAGTCTCAGCCCCAGCATTTT.